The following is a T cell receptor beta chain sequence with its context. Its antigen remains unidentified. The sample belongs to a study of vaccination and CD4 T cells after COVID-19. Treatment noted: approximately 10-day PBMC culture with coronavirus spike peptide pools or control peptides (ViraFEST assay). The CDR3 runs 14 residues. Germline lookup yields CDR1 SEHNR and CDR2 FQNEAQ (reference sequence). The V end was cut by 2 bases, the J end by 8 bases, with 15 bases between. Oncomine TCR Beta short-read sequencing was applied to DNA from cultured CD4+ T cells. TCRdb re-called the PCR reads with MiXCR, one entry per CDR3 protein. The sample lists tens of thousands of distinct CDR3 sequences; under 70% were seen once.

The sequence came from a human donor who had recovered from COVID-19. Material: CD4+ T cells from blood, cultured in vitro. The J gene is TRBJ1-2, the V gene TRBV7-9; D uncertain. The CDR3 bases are TGTGCCAGCAGCTTAACCCTACCTTTGGAGGGCTACACCTTC. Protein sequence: CASSLTLPLEGYTF.